These T cell receptor beta chains were read from a single sample in a study of response to subunit inactivated influenza vaccine. TCRdb processed the RT-PCR reads anew with MiXCR; each CDR3 protein has one entry. The data contain a few hundred thousand distinct CDR3 sequences, roughly 22% of them singletons. The starting material was PBMCs from blood, obtained about 20 months after vaccination. These receptors originate from a man between 50 and 75 years old who received an inactivated influenza vaccine. Both conserved end residues are part of each CDR3. A D gene is named only where the DNA matches it firmly. Not every row has a clone size; where given, it reads once, few, many or a size class.

v_call,j_call,d_call,clone_size,cdr3_nt,cdr3_aa
TRBV11-1,TRBJ1-1,NA,NA,TGTGCCAGCAGACAGTTGATGAACACTGAAGCTTTCTTT,CASRQLMNTEAFF
TRBV28,TRBJ1-4,TRBD1,NA,TGTGCCAGCAGCCGCCCGGGACAGGCAGGACTGTTTTTT,CASSRPGQAGLFF
TRBV11-2,TRBJ1-2,NA,few,TGTGCCAGCAGCTTACATCCTACGAAAACAGCTCACTATGGCTACACCTTC,CASSLHPTKTAHYGYTF
TRBV11-1,TRBJ1-4,NA,few,TGTGCCAGCAGCTTACGTGGGCTACGTGAAAAACTGTTTTTT,CASSLRGLREKLFF
TRBV7-9,TRBJ2-7,TRBD2,NA,TGTGCCAGCTCGACGGGGGGGCTCCACGAGCAGTACTTC,CASSTGGLHEQYF
TRBV29-1,TRBJ1-3,NA,NA,TGCAGCGTTGAAGATCGGACAGTCTCTGGAAACACCATATATTTT,CSVEDRTVSGNTIYF
TRBV20-1,TRBJ2-1,NA,few,TGCAGTGCCCCCCGTCGTGCGGGAAGGTCCTACAATGAGCAGTTCTTC,CSAPRRAGRSYNEQFF
TRBV7-8,TRBJ2-7,NA,NA,TGTGCCAGCAGCCACGGCAGGTGGGATTCCCCCCAGTACTTC,CASSHGRWDSPQYF
TRBV12-3/TRBV12-4,TRBJ1-5,NA,few,TGTGCCAGCAGTTTACTGTCAAATAGCAATCAGCCCCAGCATTTT,CASSLLSNSNQPQHF
TRBV7-2,TRBJ2-2,NA,many,TGTGCCAGCAGCTTAACCGGGGGCACCGGGGAGCTGTTTTTT,CASSLTGGTGELFF
TRBV20-1,TRBJ2-1,TRBD2,NA,TGCAGTGCACCCCCGGCGGTAGCGGGATCCAATGAGCAGTTCTTC,CSAPPAVAGSNEQFF
TRBV28,TRBJ2-2,TRBD1,NA,TGTGCCAGCACCCAAGCACAGGGGGCTATCGGGGAGCTGTTTTTT,CASTQAQGAIGELFF
TRBV6-1,TRBJ1-1,NA,few,TGTGCCAGCAGCCTACAGCCGGCGAGGACTGAAGCTTTCTTT,CASSLQPARTEAFF
TRBV5-5,TRBJ2-3,NA,NA,TGTGCCAGCCGGGGAGAGGGGTTCCGCACAGATACGCAGTATTTT,CASRGEGFRTDTQYF
TRBV12-3/TRBV12-4,TRBJ1-2,TRBD1,NA,TGTGCCAGCACGCGACAGGGGGCGTATCATGGCTACACCTTC,CASTRQGAYHGYTF
TRBV15,TRBJ2-1,NA,NA,TGTGCCACCAGCAGAGGGGGATGGGTTCCCCTCTACAATGAGCAGTTCTTC,CATSRGGWVPLYNEQFF
TRBV20-1,TRBJ2-1,NA,once,TGCAGTGCTAGGAGGACGGCATACAGCTCCTACAATGAGCAGTTCTTC,CSARRTAYSSYNEQFF
TRBV27,TRBJ1-1,NA,NA,TGTGCCAGCAGGTCTAGCCTTCAGTCCTCTGAAGCTTTCTTT,CASRSSLQSSEAFF
TRBV20-1,TRBJ1-5,TRBD1,few,TGCAGTGCTTCCGGGACAGGGAATAATCAGCCCCAGCATTTT,CSASGTGNNQPQHF
TRBV12-3/TRBV12-4,TRBJ1-6,NA,NA,TGTGCCAGCAGTTCCCGACGGACTAATTCACCCCTCCACTTT,CASSSRRTNSPLHF
TRBV20-1,TRBJ2-5,NA,NA,TGCAGTGCTAGGCCGGCAAGGAAAGAGACCCAGTACTTC,CSARPARKETQYF
TRBV7-6,TRBJ2-3,NA,NA,TGTGCCAGCAGCTCGACACCTCTTCCCGGGGGTGTTACCACAGATACGCAGTATTTT,CASSSTPLPGGVTTDTQYF
TRBV6-2/TRBV6-3,TRBJ2-2,NA,NA,TGTGCCAGCAGTTATCCCGGGACGGACACCGGGGAGCTGTTTTTT,CASSYPGTDTGELFF
TRBV7-2,TRBJ1-1,TRBD1,NA,TGTGCCAGCAGCTTACACCAGGGGGTACGGTACACTGAAGCTTTCTTT,CASSLHQGVRYTEAFF
TRBV6-2/TRBV6-3,TRBJ1-4,TRBD1,NA,TGTGCCAGCAGCCTAAGGACGTCGACAGGGACGAATGAAAAACTGTTTTTT,CASSLRTSTGTNEKLFF
TRBV3-1,TRBJ1-3,TRBD1,NA,TGTGCCAGCAGCCAGGATCCCGGGACAGTGATCTCTGGAAACACCATATATTTT,CASSQDPGTVISGNTIYF
TRBV24-1,TRBJ1-3,NA,many,TGTGCCACCAGTGATTCGAAATCCTCTGGAAACACCATATATTTT,CATSDSKSSGNTIYF
TRBV4-3,TRBJ1-5,NA,few,TGCGCCAGCAGCCAAGCGTTTAGGAGAGACTCCAGTCAGCCCCAGCATTTT,CASSQAFRRDSSQPQHF
TRBV3-1,TRBJ2-3,NA,NA,TGTGCCAGCAGCCGAGGAACGGCAGATACGCAGTATTTT,CASSRGTADTQYF
TRBV6-5,TRBJ1-1,NA,NA,TGTGCCAGCAGTTACTTAGGGGTAGGGTATACTGAAGCTTTCTTT,CASSYLGVGYTEAFF